Detailed here is one TCR beta chain. Random hexamers served to reverse transcribe about 0.5 to 1 ug RNA. Amplification of TCR beta CDR3 used immunoSEQ multiplex PCR across 54 Vbeta and 13 Jbeta. Each CDR3 protein gets one entry after TCRdb re-called the immunoSEQ multiplex PCR reads with MiXCR. The table lists 250,000 to 300,000 distinct CDR3 sequences, about 88% of them singletons. The data stem from a study of CD8 T cells in Susac syndrome. From blood CD8+ and CD4+ T cells, the TCR beta chain was sequenced. The V gene end was trimmed by 5 bases and the J gene end by 0 bases; junction bases not matched to a gene: 4. The CDR3 has 15 residues. The germline CDR1 and CDR2 sequences are SGHNT and YYREEE (reference sequence).

V is TRBV5-4 and J is TRBJ2-2; TRBD1 agrees at 7 bases. The sequence came from a human donor with multiple sclerosis. The sequencing input was CD8+ T cells from PBMCs. This chain's CDR3 is CASRTRGPNTGELFF. DNA of the CDR3: TGTGCCAGCAGGACGAGGGGGCCGAACACCGGGGAGCTGTTTTTT.